This section outlines one TCR beta chain sequence together with its context. The same CDR3 also results from other DNA sequences found in this sample. Treatment: roughly 20 received Ad26.COV2.S at low or high dose, single or two shots; five or six received placebo; per-sample allocation not given. Sample collection was performed on day 63 after the first vaccine or placebo injection. The sample originates from a study of Ad26.COV2.S vaccination and SARS-CoV-2 variants. Sequencing was performed with immunoSEQ multiplex PCR; in TCRdb, only in-frame clones are kept and a portion is missing. The sample consists of approximately 300,000 clones, just over 85% of them appearing once. CDR1 and CDR2 from the germline V gene are GTSNPN and SVGIG (reference sequence). The CDR3 spans 13 residues. V trimming: 2 bases; J trimming: 2 bases; junction bases outside the gene matches: 2.

This rearrangement joins TRBV30 to TRBJ1-1; 7 bases are a match to TRBD1. The source was peripheral blood, collected in a trial of Ad26.COV2.S vaccine versus placebo. This TCR derives from a person between 18 and 65 years old who received the Ad26.COV2.S COVID-19 vaccine or a placebo. DNA for the CDR3: TGTGCCTGGAGTAGGACAGGTAACACTGAAGCTTTCTTT. Its translation is CAWSRTGNTEAFF.